The rows below give T cell receptor beta chains drawn from one sample of a study of technical replicates of blood from a handful of donors. Assay: immunoSEQ multiplex PCR; the TCRdb copy retains only in-frame clones and omits some. Here the sample spans about 54,000 clones, around 94% being singletons. What was sequenced was T cells isolated from PBMCs. These receptor sequences come from a human donor in good health. The CDR3 runs from the conserved cysteine through the conserved F or W. A D gene is named only where the DNA matches it firmly. Clone size is not always given. Where it is, it says once, few, many or a class for expanded clones.

TRBV5-1	15	.	TRBJ2-1	once	CASSLSDRPFNEQFF	TGCGCCAGCAGCTTGAGTGACAGGCCGTTCAATGAGCAGTTCTTC
TRBV10-1	15	TRBD2	TRBJ2-7	.	CASSDKRGIPREQYF	TGCGCCAGCAGTGATAAGCGGGGCATCCCGAGGGAGCAGTACTTC
TRBV28	10	.	TRBJ1-1	once	CASHGGEAFF	TGTGCCAGCCATGGAGGGGAAGCTTTCTTT
TRBV5-6	15	.	TRBJ2-2	.	CASSHDSLNTGELFF	TGTGCCAGCAGTCACGACAGTTTGAACACCGGGGAGCTGTTTTTT
TRBV18	13	TRBD1	TRBJ1-5	.	CASSGTENQPQHF	TGTGCCAGCTCAGGGACAGAAAATCAGCCCCAGCATTTT
TRBV11-3	16	TRBD1	TRBJ2-3	.	CASSESTFTGADTQYF	TGTGCCAGCAGCGAGTCAACCTTTACAGGGGCAGATACGCAGTATTTT
TRBV11-2	12	TRBD2	TRBJ2-4	.	CAIRTSENIQYF	TGTGCCATCCGGACTAGCGAGAACATTCAGTACTTC
TRBV28	13	.	TRBJ2-1	.	CASSFRDYNEQFF	TGTGCCAGCAGTTTCCGGGATTACAATGAGCAGTTCTTC
TRBV18	15	.	TRBJ2-5	.	CASSPPSLPKETQYF	TGTGCCAGCTCACCACCGTCACTACCTAAAGAGACCCAGTACTTC
TRBV6-6	16	.	TRBJ2-1	once	CASSYGRDSPVDEQFF	TGTGCCAGCAGTTACGGCCGGGACTCCCCGGTCGATGAGCAGTTCTTC
TRBV5-1	17	TRBD1	TRBJ2-2	once	CASSSPPGQGHTGELFF	TGCGCCAGCAGCTCTCCTCCGGGACAGGGTCATACCGGGGAGCTGTTTTTT
TRBV10-1	16	TRBD2	TRBJ2-3	.	CASSERLAGVTDTQYF	TGCGCCAGCAGTGAACGACTAGCGGGGGTCACAGATACGCAGTATTTT
TRBV5-4	12	.	TRBJ2-1	.	CASNTDTAEQFF	TGTGCCAGCAACACCGATACAGCTGAGCAGTTCTTC
TRBV5-1	16	TRBD2	TRBJ2-3	.	CASSLRSGGPADTQYF	TGCGCCAGCAGCTTAAGGAGCGGGGGCCCCGCGGATACGCAGTATTTT
TRBV9	15	TRBD2	TRBJ2-3	.	CASSPRDYTSDTQYF	TGTGCCAGCAGCCCGCGGGACTACACTTCGGATACGCAGTATTTT
TRBV11-3	16	TRBD1	TRBJ2-7	.	CASSLNQGQGSYEQYF	TGTGCCAGCAGCTTAAACCAGGGACAGGGTTCCTACGAGCAGTACTTC
TRBV11-2	16	TRBD2	TRBJ2-1	.	CASSDTAGGPYNEQFF	TGTGCCAGCAGCGATACCGCGGGGGGGCCTTACAATGAGCAGTTCTTC
TRBV29-1	16	TRBD1	TRBJ2-1	.	CSVEDPGQGLSGEQFF	TGCAGCGTTGAAGACCCGGGACAGGGGTTATCTGGCGAGCAGTTCTTC
TRBV5-1	16	TRBD1	TRBJ1-1	.	CASSFPRDRANAEAFF	TGCGCCAGCAGCTTCCCCAGAGACAGGGCTAATGCTGAAGCTTTCTTT
TRBV9	14	.	TRBJ1-5	once	CASSVGQTGQPQHF	TGTGCCAGCAGCGTCGGTCAGACGGGACAGCCCCAGCATTTT